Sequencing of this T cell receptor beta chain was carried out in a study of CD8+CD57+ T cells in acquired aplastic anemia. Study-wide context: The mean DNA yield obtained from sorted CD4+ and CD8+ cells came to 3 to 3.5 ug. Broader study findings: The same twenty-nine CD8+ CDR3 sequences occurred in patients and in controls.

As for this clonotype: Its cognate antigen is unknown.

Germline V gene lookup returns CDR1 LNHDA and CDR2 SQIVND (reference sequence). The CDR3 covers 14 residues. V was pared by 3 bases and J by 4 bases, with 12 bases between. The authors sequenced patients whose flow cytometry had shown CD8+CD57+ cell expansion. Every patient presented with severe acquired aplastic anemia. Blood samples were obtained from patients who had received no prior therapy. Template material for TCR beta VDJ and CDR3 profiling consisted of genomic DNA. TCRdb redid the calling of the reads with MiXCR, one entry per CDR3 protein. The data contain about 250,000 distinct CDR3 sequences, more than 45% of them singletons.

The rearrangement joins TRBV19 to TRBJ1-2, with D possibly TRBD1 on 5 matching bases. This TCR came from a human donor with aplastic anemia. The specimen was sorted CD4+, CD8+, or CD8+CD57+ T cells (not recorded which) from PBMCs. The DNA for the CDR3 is TGTGCCAGTAGTATGGGGCAGGCGATCTATGGCTACACCTTC. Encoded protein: CASSMGQAIYGYTF.